This is a list of T cell receptor beta chains from one sample in a study of T cell responses to AZD1222 COVID-19 vaccine. Sequencing used immunoSEQ multiplex PCR; TCRdb keeps in-frame clones, though not all of them. The table has 150,000 or so clones, roughly 90% seen once. The starting material was peripheral blood, obtained on day 0 of AZD1222 vaccination. The receptors were sampled from an adult in good health. Both conserved end residues are part of each CDR3. The D gene is left open where the match is weak. Expanded clones get a size class; other rows say once, few or many, or leave the size out.

d_call,v_call,j_call,clone_size,cdr3_nt,cdr3_aa
TRBD1,TRBV6-2/TRBV6-3,TRBJ1-1,-,TGTGCCAGCAGCCTACGGTCAGGGGGTCGTGAAGCTTTCTTT,CASSLRSGGREAFF
-,TRBV10-1,TRBJ1-1,-,TGCGCCAGCAGTGAGTCGACCTACAGGAGTTCGAACACTGAAGCTTTCTTT,CASSESTYRSSNTEAFF
-,TRBV11-2,TRBJ1-3,-,TGTGCCAGCAGCTTAGAATACAGGCAGCTCATATATTTT,CASSLEYRQLIYF
TRBD2,TRBV5-1,TRBJ2-3,-,TGCGCCAGCAGTTGGGCTAGCGGGTCCGCAGATACGCAGTATTTT,CASSWASGSADTQYF
TRBD1,TRBV7-3,TRBJ1-1,-,TGTGCCAGCAGCTCCACAGGGGCTCCCACTGAAGCTTTCTTT,CASSSTGAPTEAFF
-,TRBV5-1,TRBJ2-5,-,TGCGCCAGCAGCCCGCTCCGGGAGACCCAGTACTTC,CASSPLRETQYF
TRBD2,TRBV25-1,TRBJ2-1,-,TGTGCCAGCAGTCTTCGACTAGCGGGGGGGGAGGAGCAGTTCTTC,CASSLRLAGGEEQFF
-,TRBV10-1,TRBJ1-2,-,TGCGCCAGCAGTGAGTCACCATCGGGAGGCTACACCTTC,CASSESPSGGYTF
-,TRBV29-1,TRBJ1-2,-,TGCAGCGTTGTTGGGGCTGACTATGGCTACACCTTC,CSVVGADYGYTF
-,TRBV11-2,TRBJ1-1,-,TGTGCCAGCAGCTTAGATGCAGGGAAGTCTGAAGCTTTCTTT,CASSLDAGKSEAFF
TRBD2,TRBV9,TRBJ2-7,-,TGTGCCAGCAGCGTAGGGGAGGGAACCTACTACGAGCAGTACTTC,CASSVGEGTYYEQYF
-,TRBV7-9,TRBJ2-5,-,TGTGCCAGCAGCTTTGAGACGGGGCAAGAGACCCAGTACTTC,CASSFETGQETQYF
TRBD2,TRBV6-4,TRBJ2-1,few,TGTGCCAGCAGTGACAGCGGGGGGGCCAATGAGCAGTTCTTC,CASSDSGGANEQFF
-,TRBV5-8,TRBJ2-3,-,TGTGCCAGCAGCCGGGGCAGGGTAGTTGCAGATACGCAGTATTTT,CASSRGRVVADTQYF
-,TRBV25-1,TRBJ2-6,-,TGTGCCAGCAGTTACTCGACAGGTAGCTACTCTGGGGCCAACGTCCTGACTTTC,CASSYSTGSYSGANVLTF
-,TRBV15,TRBJ2-5,-,TGTGCCACCAGCAGCGCGGGTGGGACGCGGTTCGAGACCCAGTACTTC,CATSSAGGTRFETQYF
-,TRBV3-1/TRBV3-2,TRBJ2-3,-,TGTGCCAGCAGCCAAATAAGCGCGCGGACAGATACGCAGTATTTT,CASSQISARTDTQYF
TRBD1,TRBV7-9,TRBJ2-7,-,TGTGCCAGCAGCCCCCGGACAGGACACGAGCAGTACTTC,CASSPRTGHEQYF